The rows below give T cell receptor beta chains drawn from one sample of a study of T cell therapy after organ transplantation. No antigen has been identified for these receptors. The method was immunoSEQ multiplex PCR; TCRdb's version includes in-frame clones alone and lacks a portion of them. The sample yields a few thousand clones, roughly 89% seen once. The specimen comprised CD8+ T cells from blood, sampled before autologous CMV-specific T cell therapy. The source of these receptors is a human patient who had received a solid organ transplant and had CMV disease. Both conserved end residues are part of each CDR3. The D gene is left open where the match is weak. Part of the rows lack a size; the others show once, few, many or a class for expanded clones.

TRBV28	TRBD1	TRBJ2-7	-	CASSFGTGVPYEQYF	TGTGCCAGCAGTTTTGGGACAGGAGTACCCTACGAGCAGTACTTC
TRBV6-5	-	TRBJ2-7	-	CASSLGEPYEQYF	TGTGCCAGCAGTCTAGGGGAACCCTACGAGCAGTACTTC
TRBV7-6	-	TRBJ2-1	-	CASSLDSSYNEQFF	TGTGCCAGCAGCTTGGACAGCTCCTACAATGAGCAGTTCTTC
TRBV19	-	TRBJ2-7	-	CASSSTYEQYF	TGTGCCAGTAGTTCGACCTACGAGCAGTACTTC
TRBV2	-	TRBJ2-4	-	CASSEYDPVENIQYF	TGTGCCAGCAGTGAATATGACCCAGTGGAAAACATTCAGTACTTC
TRBV30	-	TRBJ2-6	-	CAGGCGVIKSRANVLTF	TGTGCTGGGGGTTGCGGCGTTATAAAAAGTCGGGCCAACGTCCTGACTTTC
TRBV6-4	TRBD1	TRBJ2-3	few	CASSDGQGADTQYF	TGTGCCAGCAGTGACGGACAGGGGGCAGATACGCAGTATTTT
TRBV7-2	-	TRBJ2-3	-	CASSPTADTQYF	TGTGCCAGCAGCCCAACCGCAGATACGCAGTATTTT
TRBV15	-	TRBJ1-1	-	CATNQIRDTEAFF	TGTGCCACCAACCAAATACGGGACACTGAAGCTTTCTTT
TRBV10-3	-	TRBJ2-5	-	CAISEPLARLQETQYF	TGTGCCATCAGTGAGCCTCTCGCCAGGCTCCAAGAGACCCAGTACTTC
TRBV5-8	-	TRBJ1-2	-	CASSSSSNGYTF	TGTGCCAGCAGCTCAAGCTCGAACGGCTACACCTTC
TRBV28	TRBD2	TRBJ2-3	once	CASSNVGEGDTQYF	TGTGCCAGCTCCAACGTGGGGGAGGGGGATACGCAGTATTTT
TRBV7-8	TRBD2	TRBJ2-7	-	CASSAGLADNYEQYF	TGTGCCAGCAGCGCGGGACTAGCGGACAACTACGAGCAGTACTTC
TRBV28	-	TRBJ1-6	-	CASSSETDRTWGSPLHF	TGTGCCAGCAGTTCCGAAACAGACAGAACCTGGGGTTCACCCCTCCACTTT
TRBV6-5	-	TRBJ1-1	-	CASSVQGNTEAFF	TGTGCCAGCAGCGTACAGGGGAACACTGAAGCTTTCTTT
TRBV5-6	-	TRBJ1-1	once	CASSPGVGPEAFF	TGTGCCAGCAGCCCCGGGGTGGGCCCTGAAGCTTTCTTT
TRBV6-9	TRBD1	TRBJ2-7	-	CASRYGQGYEQYF	TGTGCCAGCAGATATGGACAGGGCTACGAGCAGTACTTC
TRBV11-2	-	TRBJ2-5	-	CASSLVGSVQLSQETQYF	TGTGCCAGCAGCTTAGTCGGGTCAGTGCAACTCTCTCAAGAGACCCAGTACTTC
TRBV6-5	-	TRBJ1-2	large	CASSYGEGKYGYTF	TGTGCCAGCAGTTACGGGGAGGGAAAATATGGCTACACCTTC
TRBV27	-	TRBJ1-6	-	CASRLTGGSSPLHF	TGTGCCAGCAGGCTCACAGGAGGATCTTCACCCCTCCACTTT
TRBV7-3	TRBD1	TRBJ2-3	-	CASSSTGGRTDTQYF	TGTGCCAGCAGCTCGACAGGGGGGAGGACAGATACGCAGTATTTT
TRBV7-2	-	TRBJ2-5	-	CASSLGNREETQYF	TGTGCCAGCAGCTTAGGGAATCGGGAAGAGACCCAGTACTTC
TRBV27	-	TRBJ1-1	-	CASSFGDVGTEAFF	TGTGCCAGCAGTTTTGGGGACGTGGGCACTGAAGCTTTCTTT
TRBV28	-	TRBJ2-7	once	CASSPQDYEQYF	TGTGCCAGCAGCCCACAAGATTACGAGCAGTACTTC
TRBV19	TRBD2	TRBJ2-1	-	CASNTGTSYNEQFF	TGTGCCAGTAACACCGGGACTAGCTACAATGAGCAGTTCTTC
TRBV2	-	TRBJ1-1	-	CARDQGRDTEAFF	TGTGCCAGGGACCAGGGCAGGGACACTGAAGCTTTCTTT
TRBV6-4	TRBD1	TRBJ2-2	large	CASSDGQGAGELFF	TGTGCCAGCAGTGACGGACAGGGGGCCGGGGAGCTGTTTTTT